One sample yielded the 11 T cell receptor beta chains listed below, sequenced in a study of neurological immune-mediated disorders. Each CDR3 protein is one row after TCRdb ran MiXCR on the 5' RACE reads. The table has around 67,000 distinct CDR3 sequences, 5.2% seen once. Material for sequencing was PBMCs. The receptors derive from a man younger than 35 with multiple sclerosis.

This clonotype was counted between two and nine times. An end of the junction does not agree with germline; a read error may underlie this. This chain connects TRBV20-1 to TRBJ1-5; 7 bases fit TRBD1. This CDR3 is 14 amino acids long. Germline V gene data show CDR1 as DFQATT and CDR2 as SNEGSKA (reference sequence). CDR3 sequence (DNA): TGCAGTGCTACGGGACAGATCTTCAATCAGCCCCAGAATTTT. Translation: CSATGQIFNQPQNF.

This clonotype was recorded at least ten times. The CDR3 coding sequence is TGCAGTGCTACATCCAAAAATAGGACAGGGCATCAGCCCCAGCATTTT. Amino acids: CSATSKNRTGHQPQHF. This rearrangement joins TRBV20-1 to TRBJ1-5, with TRBD1 matching over 8 bases. CDR3 length: 16 residues. Germline CDR1 and CDR2: DFQATT and SNEGSKA (reference sequence). With V trimmed by 4 bases and J by 5 bases, 13 bases remained unmatched.

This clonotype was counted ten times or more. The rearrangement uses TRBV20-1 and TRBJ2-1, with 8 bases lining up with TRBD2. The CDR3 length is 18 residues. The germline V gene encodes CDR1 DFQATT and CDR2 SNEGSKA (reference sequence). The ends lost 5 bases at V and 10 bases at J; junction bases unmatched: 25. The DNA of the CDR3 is TGCAGTGCTTCCCGGGGGGGCCTATATGAGCCTCCTTGGGTAGAGCAGTTCTTC. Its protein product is CSASRGGLYEPPWVEQFF.

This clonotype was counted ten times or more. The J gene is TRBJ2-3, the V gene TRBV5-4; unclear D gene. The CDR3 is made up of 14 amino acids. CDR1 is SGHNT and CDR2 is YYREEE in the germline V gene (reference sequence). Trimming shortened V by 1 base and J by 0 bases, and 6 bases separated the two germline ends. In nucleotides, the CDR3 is TGTGCCAGCAGCTTGACGGAGAGCACAGATACGCAGTATTTT. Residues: CASSLTESTDTQYF. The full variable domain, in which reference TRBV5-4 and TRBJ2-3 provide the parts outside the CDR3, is ETGVTQSPTHLIKTRGQQVTLRCSSQSGHNTVSWYQQALGQGPQFIFQYYREEENGRGNFPPRFSGLQFPNYSSELNVNALELDDSALYLCASSLTESTDTQYFGPGTRLTVL.

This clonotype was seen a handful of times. The CDR3 bases are TGTGCCATCAGTCGGGACAGGGGCCGCTCTGGGGCCAACGTCCTGACTTTC. This sequence encodes CAISRDRGRSGANVLTF. This chain joins TRBV10-3 and TRBJ2-6; 10 positions agree with TRBD1. This CDR3 comprises 17 residues. Germline-derived CDR1 and CDR2 are ENHRY and SYGVKD. Trimming cost V 5 bases and J 0 bases; bases outside gene matches: 4.

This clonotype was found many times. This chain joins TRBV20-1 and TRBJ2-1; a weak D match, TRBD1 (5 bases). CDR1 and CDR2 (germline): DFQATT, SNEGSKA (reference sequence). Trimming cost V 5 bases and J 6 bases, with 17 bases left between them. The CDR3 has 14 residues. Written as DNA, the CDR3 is TGCAGTGCTCCTCCCGACAGTATCCCCAATGAGCAGTTCTTC. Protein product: CSAPPDSIPNEQFF.

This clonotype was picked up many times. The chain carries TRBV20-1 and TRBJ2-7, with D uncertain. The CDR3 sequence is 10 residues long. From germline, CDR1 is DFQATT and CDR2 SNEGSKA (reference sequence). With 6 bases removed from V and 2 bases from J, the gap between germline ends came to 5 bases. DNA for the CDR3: TGCAGTGCCCAGACCTACGAGCAGTACTTC. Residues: CSAQTYEQYF.

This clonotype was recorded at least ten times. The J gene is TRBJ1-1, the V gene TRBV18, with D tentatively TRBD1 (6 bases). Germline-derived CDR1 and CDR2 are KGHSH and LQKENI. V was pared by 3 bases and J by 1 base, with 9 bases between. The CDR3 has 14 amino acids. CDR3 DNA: TGTGCCAGCTCACCGGGGACACAGAACACTGAAGCTTTCTTT. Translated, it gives CASSPGTQNTEAFF.

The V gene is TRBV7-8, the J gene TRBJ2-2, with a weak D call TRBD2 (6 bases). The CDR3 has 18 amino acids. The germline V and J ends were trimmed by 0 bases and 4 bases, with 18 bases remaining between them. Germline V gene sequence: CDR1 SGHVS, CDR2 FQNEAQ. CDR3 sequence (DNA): TGTGCCAGCAGCTTAGCGCGAGGAGGGGCATCGAGCACCGGGGAGCTGTTTTTT. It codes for CASSLARGGASSTGELFF.

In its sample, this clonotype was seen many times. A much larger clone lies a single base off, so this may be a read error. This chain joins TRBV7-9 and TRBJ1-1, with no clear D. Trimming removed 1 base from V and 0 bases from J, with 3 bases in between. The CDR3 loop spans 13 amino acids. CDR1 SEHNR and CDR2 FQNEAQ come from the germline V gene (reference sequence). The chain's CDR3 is CASSLEMNTEAFF. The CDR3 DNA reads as TGTGCCAGCAGCTTAGAAATGAACACTGAAGCTTTCTTT.

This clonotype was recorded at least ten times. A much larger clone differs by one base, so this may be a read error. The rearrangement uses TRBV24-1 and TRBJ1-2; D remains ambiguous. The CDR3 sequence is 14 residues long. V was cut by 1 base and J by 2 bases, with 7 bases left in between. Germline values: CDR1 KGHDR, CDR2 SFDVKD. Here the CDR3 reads CATSDFRKNYGYTF. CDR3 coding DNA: TGTGCCACCAGTGATTTTAGGAAGAACTATGGCTACACCTTC.